This passage covers 6 T cell receptor beta chains from one sample sequenced in a study of graft-versus-host responses after intestinal transplantation. Responders (around 200,000, CFSE-labeled) met around 200,000 stimulators that were irradiated and violet-dye-labeled. Libraries were prepared by immunoSEQ multiplex PCR; TCRdb keeps only in-frame clonotypes and omits some of them. Here the sample spans 6,000 to 8,500 clones, roughly a quarter being singletons. Here the sequenced sample was alloreactive CD8+ T cells from a mixed lymphocyte reaction culture, taken before transplantation. Subset noted: CFSE-low proliferating T cells sorted from roughly 6-day pre-transplant mixed lymphocyte reaction (GvH or HvG direction). These receptors came from a human patient who was an organ donor for intestinal transplantation.

The V call is TRBV6-5, the J call TRBJ2-1; D might be TRBD1 (6 bases). This CDR3 has 16 amino acids. CDR1 is MNHEY, CDR2 SVGAGI, per germline. Trimming took 2 bases from V and 1 from J, leaving 12 bases between them. The CDR3 region has the DNA TGTGCCAGCAGTTACCAGGACAGTATATCCTACAATGAGCAGTTCTTC. This codes for CASSYQDSISYNEQFF.

By share, this clone counts as medium-sized. V usage is TRBV2 and J usage is TRBJ2-1; 9 positions match TRBD1. V lost 2 bases to trimming and J lost 7 bases; unmatched junction nucleotides: 3. CDR3 length: 14 residues. Germline V lookup: CDR1 SNHLY, CDR2 FYNNEI. CDR3 loop: CASSERDRVNEQFF. The CDR3, as DNA: TGTGCCAGCAGTGAACGGGACAGGGTTAATGAGCAGTTCTTC.

Details on this clone: One base away lies a much larger clone, so this may be a sequencing read error. The rearrangement uses TRBV4-2 and TRBJ1-5, with TRBD1 matching 8 bases. CDR3 length: 16 amino acids. CDR1 LGHNA and CDR2 YNFKEQ come from the germline V gene. V trimming: 1 base; J trimming: 4 bases; junction bases outside the gene matches: 6. The CDR3: CASSQAGYRGNQPQHF. The CDR3 nucleotides are TGTGCCAGCAGCCAAGCCGGGTACAGGGGGAATCAGCCCCAGCATTTT.

This clone turned up a few times. The genes are TRBV6-5 and TRBJ2-1; perhaps TRBD2 as D (6 bases). V lost 8 bases and J lost 2, with 13 bases in between. Germline lookup yields CDR1 MNHEY and CDR2 SVGAGI. The CDR3 has 14 amino acids. The chain's CDR3 is CASSVWGAYNEQFF. CDR3 bases: TGTGCCAGCTCAGTTTGGGGGGCCTACAATGAGCAGTTCTTC.

The V and J genes are TRBV28 and TRBJ2-7; unclear D gene. Germline CDR1 is MDHEN and CDR2 is SYDVKM. The CDR3 covers 14 residues. The ends were cut back, 3 bases at V and 2 bases at J, with 11 bases in the middle. For the CDR3, the DNA is TGTGCCAGCAGTTTCGTAGGGTCAACCTACGAGCAGTACTTC. The encoded protein is CASSFVGSTYEQYF.

The chain is built from TRBV7-9 and TRBJ2-7; D remains ambiguous. Germline CDR1 reads SEHNR; CDR2 reads FQNEAQ (reference sequence). The CDR3 runs to 16 residues. Trimming pared 5 bases from V and 0 bases from J, leaving 17 bases between. The CDR3 reads CASSRTEDLHSYEQYF. The CDR3 nucleotides read TGTGCCAGCAGCCGAACCGAGGACCTGCACTCCTACGAGCAGTACTTC.